This T cell receptor (beta chain) was captured by sequencing in a study of cytomegalovirus exposure and HLA in healthy donors. Of note for this clone: Its specificity is unknown.

The CDR3 is 13 residues long. Germline CDR1 MNHNS, CDR2 SASEGT. The V end lost 4 bases, the J end lost 1 base, and 7 bases lay between the germline ends. The PCR had 60 Vbeta and 13 Jbeta primers. Sequencing used immunoSEQ multiplex PCR; TCRdb keeps in-frame clones, though not all of them. The sample has under 200,000 clones; approximately 79% are singletons. Findings and limits, study-wide: According to an earlier analysis, most TCR beta V segments yielded productive rearrangements about 90% or about 30% of the time.

The rearrangement joins TRBV6-1 to TRBJ2-5, with D uncertain. This clonotype was obtained from a woman aged 40-49 years in good health and CMV-seronegative. The sequencing input was PBMCs. The CDR3 nucleotides are TGTGCCAGCAGTGCCCAGATCCAAGAGACCCAGTACTTC. Protein product: CASSAQIQETQYF.